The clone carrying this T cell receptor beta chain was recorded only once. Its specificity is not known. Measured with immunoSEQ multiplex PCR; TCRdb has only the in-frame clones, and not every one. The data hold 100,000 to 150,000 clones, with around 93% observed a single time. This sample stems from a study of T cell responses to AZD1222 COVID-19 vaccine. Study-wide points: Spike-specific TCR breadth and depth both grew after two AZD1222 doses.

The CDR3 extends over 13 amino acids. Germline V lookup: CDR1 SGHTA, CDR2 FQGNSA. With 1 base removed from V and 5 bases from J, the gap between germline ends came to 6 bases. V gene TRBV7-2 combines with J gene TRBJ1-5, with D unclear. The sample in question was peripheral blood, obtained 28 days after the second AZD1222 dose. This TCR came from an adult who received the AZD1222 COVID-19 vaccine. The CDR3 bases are TGTGCCAGCAGCTTAGGTTGGGATCAGCCCCAGCATTTT. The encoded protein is CASSLGWDQPQHF.